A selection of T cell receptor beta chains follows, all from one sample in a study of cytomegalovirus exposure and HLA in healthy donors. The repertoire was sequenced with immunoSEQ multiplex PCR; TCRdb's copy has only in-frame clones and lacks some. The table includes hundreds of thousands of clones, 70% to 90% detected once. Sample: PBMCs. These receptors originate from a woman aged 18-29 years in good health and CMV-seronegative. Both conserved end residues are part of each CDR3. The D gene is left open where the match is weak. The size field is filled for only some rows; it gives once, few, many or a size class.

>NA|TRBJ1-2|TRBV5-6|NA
TGTGCCAGCCTTCCCCCGCATAAGGGGGACTATGGCTACACCTTC
CASLPPHKGDYGYTF
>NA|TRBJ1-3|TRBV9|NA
TGTGCCAGCAGCGTAGGGGCCTCATTGAACTCTGGAAACACCATATATTTT
CASSVGASLNSGNTIYF
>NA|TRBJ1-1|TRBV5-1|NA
TGCGCCAGCAGCTTGGCGGCAGGGATGAACACTGAAGCTTTCTTT
CASSLAAGMNTEAFF
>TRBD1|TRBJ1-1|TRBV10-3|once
TGTGCCATCACCCGAAGGACAGGGCCCTTCTATAGGGCTGAAGCTTTCTTT
CAITRRTGPFYRAEAFF
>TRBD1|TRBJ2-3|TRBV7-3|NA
TGTGCCAGCAGCCCCGCAAGGGGACAGGGAACAGATACGCAGTATTTT
CASSPARGQGTDTQYF
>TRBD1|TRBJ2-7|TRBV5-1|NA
TGCGCCAGCAGCTGGACAGGGGGACCCGAGCAGTACTTC
CASSWTGGPEQYF
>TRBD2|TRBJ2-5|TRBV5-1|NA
TGCGCCAGCAGCTTGGGACTAGCGGGGTACCAAGAGACCCAGTACTTC
CASSLGLAGYQETQYF
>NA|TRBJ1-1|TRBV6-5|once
TGTGCCAGCAGTTACTACGGGGGAAGCGCTGAAGCTTTCTTT
CASSYYGGSAEAFF
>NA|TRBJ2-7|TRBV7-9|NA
TGTGCCAGCAGCTTTTTCGGGGGGCCCACCTACGAGCAGTACTTC
CASSFFGGPTYEQYF
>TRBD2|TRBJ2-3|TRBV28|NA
TGTGCCAGCAGTTCCCATCCTAGCGGGGGAACAGATACGCAGTATTTT
CASSSHPSGGTDTQYF
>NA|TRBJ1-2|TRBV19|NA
TGTGCCAGTAGTCCCTCACACAGGGATGGCTACACCTTC
CASSPSHRDGYTF
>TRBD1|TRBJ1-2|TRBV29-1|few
TGCAGCGTTGCTCTGGGACAGAGGAACTATGGCTACACCTTC
CSVALGQRNYGYTF
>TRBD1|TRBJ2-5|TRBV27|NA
TGTGCCCCAGGGGGGACAGGGACACTCCAAGAGACCCAGTACTTC
CAPGGTGTLQETQYF
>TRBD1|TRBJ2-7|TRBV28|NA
TGTGCCAGCAGTCCGTCTGGGACAGTTGCCTACGAGCAGTACTTC
CASSPSGTVAYEQYF
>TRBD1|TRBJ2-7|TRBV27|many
TGTGCCAGCAGTCGAACACCTGGGGCCGGGACAGGGCTCGGCGAGCAGTACTTC
CASSRTPGAGTGLGEQYF
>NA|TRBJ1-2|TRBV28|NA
TGTGCCAGCAGTTTAGCAGGGGTGGGCTATGGCTACACCTTC
CASSLAGVGYGYTF
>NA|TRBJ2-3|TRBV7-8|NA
TGTGCCAGCAGCTCCAGACTAACCGTGACAGATACGCAGTATTTT
CASSSRLTVTDTQYF
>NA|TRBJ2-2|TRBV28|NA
TGTGCCAGCAGACTGACAGGGAACACCGGGGAGCTGTTTTTT
CASRLTGNTGELFF
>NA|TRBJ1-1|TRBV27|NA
TGTGCCAGCAGTTTTTCACCCAGGGGTTGGGGCACTGAAGCTTTCTTT
CASSFSPRGWGTEAFF
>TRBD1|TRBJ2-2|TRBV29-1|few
TGCAGCGCCCTACCGGGACAGGTGACCGGGGAGCTGTTTTTT
CSALPGQVTGELFF
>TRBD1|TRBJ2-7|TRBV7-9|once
TGTGCCAGCACCGAGACAGGGTACGAGCAGTACTTC
CASTETGYEQYF
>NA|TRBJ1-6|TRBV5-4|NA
TGTGCCAGCAGCTTGGAGGGGGGGGGCGGTCGGTCTTCACCCCTCCACTTT
CASSLEGGGGRSSPLHF
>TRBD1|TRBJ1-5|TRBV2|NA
TGTGCCAGCAGTCCCGGACAGGGCATCGATCAGCCCCAGCATTTT
CASSPGQGIDQPQHF
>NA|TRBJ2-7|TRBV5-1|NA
TGCGCCAGCAGCTTAGACTACGGGGACGAGCAGTACTTC
CASSLDYGDEQYF
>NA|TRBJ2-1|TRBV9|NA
TGTGCCAGCAGCTTTGGGGGAGGCTCCTACAATGAGCAGTTCTTC
CASSFGGGSYNEQFF
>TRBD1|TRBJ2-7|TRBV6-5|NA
TGTGCCAGCAAGCGACAGGGTGGGTCCGAGCAGTACTTC
CASKRQGGSEQYF
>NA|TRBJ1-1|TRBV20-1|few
TGCAGTACACCCGGGACTTTCTTT
CSTPGTFF
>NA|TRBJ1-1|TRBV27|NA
TGTGCCAGCAGTTTATTCCGGGGGGCGGAAGCTTTCTTT
CASSLFRGAEAFF
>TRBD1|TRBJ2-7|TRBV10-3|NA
TGTGCCATCAGTGGAGGGGGCCACGAGCAGTACTTC
CAISGGGHEQYF
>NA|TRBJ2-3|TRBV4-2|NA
TGTGCCAGCAGCCAAGGGGGGGATCCAGGAAATACGCAGTATTTT
CASSQGGDPGNTQYF
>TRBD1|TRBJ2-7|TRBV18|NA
TGTGCCAGCTCACCAGGGACAGGGGGTTACGAGCAGTACTTC
CASSPGTGGYEQYF
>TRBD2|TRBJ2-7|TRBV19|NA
TGTGCCAGTAGTATTCGAGCGGGGGAGTCCTACGAGCAGTACTTC
CASSIRAGESYEQYF
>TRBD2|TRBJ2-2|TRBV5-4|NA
TGTGCCAGCAGTGTTGCGGGGGGGCCCGGGACCGGGGAGCTGTTTTTT
CASSVAGGPGTGELFF
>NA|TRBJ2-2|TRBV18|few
TGTGCCAGCTCACCGCGACAGGAATTGCTGTTTTTT
CASSPRQELLFF
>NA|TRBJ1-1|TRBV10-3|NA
TGTGCCATCAGTGAGTCGACGGGCACTGAAGCTTTCTTT
CAISESTGTEAFF
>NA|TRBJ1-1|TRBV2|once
TGTGCCAGCAAGGAGGGCATGAACACTGAAGCTTTCTTT
CASKEGMNTEAFF
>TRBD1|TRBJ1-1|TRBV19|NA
TGTGCCAGTAGTTCCAGGGGGACTGAAGCTTTCTTT
CASSSRGTEAFF
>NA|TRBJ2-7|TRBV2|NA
TGTGCCAGCTGTTGGACGGACCGGCGGGACGAGCAGTACTTC
CASCWTDRRDEQYF
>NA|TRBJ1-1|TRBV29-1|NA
TGCAGCGTGGCTGCAGTGAACACTGAAGCTTTCTTT
CSVAAVNTEAFF
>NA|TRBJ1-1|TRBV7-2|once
TGTGCCAGCAGCTTAGCGCGGACAACTGAAGCTTTCTTT
CASSLARTTEAFF
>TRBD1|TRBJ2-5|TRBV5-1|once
TGCGCCAGCAGCTTTGGGACAGCTGGGGAGACCCAGTACTTC
CASSFGTAGETQYF
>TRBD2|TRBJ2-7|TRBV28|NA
TGTGCCAGCAGCCCGCGGGGGGCGTACCCTTACGAGCAGTACTTC
CASSPRGAYPYEQYF
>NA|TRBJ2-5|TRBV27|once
TGTGCCAGCCGGGACCCGGGGAGGGAGACCCAGTACTTC
CASRDPGRETQYF
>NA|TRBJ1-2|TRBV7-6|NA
TGTGCCAGCAGCTTAAACGCACGAGCGGGTAACTATGGCTACACCTTC
CASSLNARAGNYGYTF
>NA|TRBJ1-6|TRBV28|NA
TGTGCCAGCACCAACACGAATTCACCCCTCCACTTT
CASTNTNSPLHF
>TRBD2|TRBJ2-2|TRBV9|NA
TGTGCCAGCAGCGTAGGTAGCGGGAGTTACACCGGGGAGCTGTTTTTT
CASSVGSGSYTGELFF
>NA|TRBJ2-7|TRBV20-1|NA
TGCAGTGCTAGTGGCCGCTACGAGCAGTACTTC
CSASGRYEQYF
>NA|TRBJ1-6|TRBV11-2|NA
TGTGCCAGCAGCTATCCCGGGAGCCGGGTGAATTCACCCCTCCACTTT
CASSYPGSRVNSPLHF
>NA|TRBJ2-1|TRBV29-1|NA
TGCAGCGTTGAAGGGCGGAAAGACGTATACAATGAGCAGTTCTTC
CSVEGRKDVYNEQFF
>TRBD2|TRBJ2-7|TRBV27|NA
TGTGCCAGCAGTTTAAGGGGACTAGCGGAAAAACCTACCTACGAGCAGTACTTC
CASSLRGLAEKPTYEQYF
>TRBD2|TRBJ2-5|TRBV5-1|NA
TGCGCCAGCAGCTTGGTTAGCGGGAAAGAGACCCAGTACTTC
CASSLVSGKETQYF
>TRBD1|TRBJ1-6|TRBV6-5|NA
TGTGCCAGCAGAACACACAGGGGGCGCCTGTCACCCCTCCACTTT
CASRTHRGRLSPLHF
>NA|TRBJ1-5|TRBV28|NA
TGTGCCAGCATTGTTGACCAGAGGGACAATCAGCCCCAGCATTTT
CASIVDQRDNQPQHF
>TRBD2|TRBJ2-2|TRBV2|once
TGTGCCAGCAGTTGGACTAGCGGGAGTAACACCGGGGAGCTGTTTTTT
CASSWTSGSNTGELFF
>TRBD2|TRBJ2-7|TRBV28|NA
TGTGCCAGCAGGCGACTAGCGGGAGGGCCGGATACCTACGAGCAGTACTTC
CASRRLAGGPDTYEQYF
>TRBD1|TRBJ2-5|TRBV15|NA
TGTGCCACCAGCAGAGAGGACAGGGGGCATTGGTTGGAGACCCAGTACTTC
CATSREDRGHWLETQYF
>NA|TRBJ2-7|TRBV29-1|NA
TGCAGCGTAACAGGAAAATCCTACGAGCAGTACTTC
CSVTGKSYEQYF